This passage covers 24 T cell receptor beta chains from one sample sequenced in a study of OX40 agonist ivuxolimab in advanced cancers. Here immunoSEQ multiplex PCR was the method, and the copy in TCRdb shows in-frame clones only, minus some. The data contain 30,000 or so clones, more than 70% of them seen just once; the ten biggest clones take up approximately 27%. Material: CD4+ or CD8+ T cells sorted from blood, obtained in a trial of the OX40 agonist ivuxolimab. These receptors originate from an adult with an advanced solid tumor such as melanoma, head and neck, liver or kidney cancer.

This chain links TRBV11-2 with TRBJ1-2, with D maybe TRBD1 (5 bases). V shed 4 bases and J shed 8 bases, with 20 bases lying between them. The CDR3 spans 15 residues. Germline V lookup: CDR1 SGHAT, CDR2 FQNNGV. In nucleotides, the CDR3 is TGTGCCAGCAGCTCACTCGGGGGAGGGTTGAGAGGCTACACCTTC. It is translated as CASSSLGGGLRGYTF. Full variable domain (missing parts from reference TRBV11-2 and TRBJ1-2): EAGVAQSPRYKIIEKRQSVAFWCNPISGHATLYWYQQILGQGPKLLIQFQNNGVVDDSQLPKDRFSAERLKGVDSTLKIQPAKLEDSAVYLCASSSLGGGLRGYTFGSGTRLTVV.

In this sample, this clone turned up many times. The germline gene is not matched at one end of the junction; a read error may be the cause. V usage is TRBV2 and J usage is TRBJ2-7; D gene unclear. This CDR3 has 15 amino acids. Germline assignment: CDR1 SNHLY and CDR2 FYNNEI. The CDR3 DNA follows: TGTGCCACCTCCGTTGGCCGTCAAGGTACTTACGGGCAGTACTTC. Its protein is CATSVGRQGTYGQYF.

J is TRBJ2-3 and V is TRBV28; unclear D gene. CDR1 MDHEN and CDR2 SYDVKM come from the germline V gene. V lost 6 bases, J lost 5 bases, and 12 bases lay in between. The CDR3 totals 13 residues. In nucleotides, the CDR3 is TGTGCCAGCAGGCTATCGTCCATAGATACGCAGTATTTT. This gives the protein CASRLSSIDTQYF.

The rearrangement joins TRBV27 to TRBJ2-7; no firm D call. Germline V lookup: CDR1 MNHEY, CDR2 SMNVEV (reference sequence). This CDR3 is 17 amino acids long. Deletions cut 3 bases from V and 3 bases from J, with 21 bases between. CDR3: CASSFRRKASTSYEQYF. The CDR3 coding sequence is TGTGCCAGCAGTTTTAGAAGGAAGGCATCCACGAGCTACGAGCAGTACTTC.

The CDR3 DNA follows: TGTGCCAGCAGCCCGGGCGGGGCAGTAGATACGCAGTACTTC. It codes for CASSPGGAVDTQYF. The chain carries TRBV5-6 and TRBJ2-7; D perhaps matches TRBD2 (6 bases). V was pared by 4 bases and J by 9 bases, with 20 bases between. In germline, CDR1 is SGHDT, CDR2 YYEEEE. CDR3 size: 14 residues.

The chain couples TRBV7-8 to TRBJ2-7, with 7 bases that match TRBD2. This CDR3 spans 16 amino acids. Germline values: CDR1 SGHVS, CDR2 FQNEAQ. The J segment lost 3 bases and the V segment lost 5 bases, leaving 13 bases of the junction unmatched. CDR3 region: CASSPNSGSRHYEQYF. CDR3 bases: TGTGCCAGCAGCCCCAATAGCGGGTCCAGACACTACGAGCAGTACTTC.

The chain uses TRBV18 and TRBJ2-7, with a possible D match to TRBD1 (5 bases). The CDR3 extends over 13 amino acids. Germline V gene sequence: CDR1 KGHSH, CDR2 LQKENI. Trimming took off 2 bases at V and 3 bases at J, with 8 bases between the two ends. CDR3: CASSPEQDYEQYF. The CDR3 nucleotides read TGTGCCAGCTCACCAGAACAGGACTACGAGCAGTACTTC.

The chain is built from TRBV6-6 and TRBJ2-5, with D tentatively TRBD2 (5 bases). The V end was cut by 5 bases, the J end by 5 bases, with 15 bases between. Germline V gene lookup returns CDR1 MNHNY and CDR2 SVGAGI (reference sequence). The CDR3 totals 14 residues. For the CDR3, the DNA is TGTGCCAGCAGTGAGGGCCATTTGGAGGAGACCCAGTACTTC. Translation: CASSEGHLEETQYF.

In this sample, this clone turned up once. V gene TRBV11-2 combines with J gene TRBJ2-5; D could derive from TRBD1 or TRBD2 (5 bases each). The CDR3 contains 17 residues. Trimming shortened V by 0 bases and J by 2 bases, and 16 bases separated the two germline ends. Germline loops: CDR1 SGHAT, CDR2 FQNNGV. CDR3 sequence: CASSLEGTDIPQETQYF. The CDR3 region has the DNA TGTGCCAGCAGCTTAGAGGGGACGGACATACCACAAGAGACCCAGTACTTC.

The V gene is TRBV19, the J gene TRBJ2-7; D is perhaps TRBD1 (6 bases). The V end lost 9 bases, the J end lost 7 bases, and 25 bases lay between the germline ends. The CDR3 totals 15 residues. Germline V gene sequence: CDR1 LNHDA, CDR2 SQIVND (reference sequence). The DNA for the CDR3 is TGTGCCAGCACCTCCGGACAAGGGGGTTGGGGGGAGCAGTACTTC. Protein product: CASTSGQGGWGEQYF.

This chain links TRBV18 with TRBJ2-5; no clear D. The CDR3 extends over 15 amino acids. Germline V CDR1 and CDR2: KGHSH, LQKENI. V lost 2 bases and J lost 2, with 12 bases in between. The CDR3 spells CASSPVLSWQETQYF. The CDR3 nucleotides read TGTGCCAGCTCACCAGTACTTTCTTGGCAAGAGACCCAGTACTTC.

The genes are TRBV19 and TRBJ2-5, with D possibly being TRBD1 (5 bases). The CDR3 loop spans 14 amino acids. Germline V gives CDR1 LNHDA, CDR2 SQIVND (reference sequence). Between the trimmed V and J ends, which lost 2 bases and 5 bases, there was a span of 12 bases. The chain's CDR3 is CASSIIGAQETQYF. The DNA of the CDR3 is TGTGCCAGTAGTATAATAGGGGCACAGGAGACCCAGTACTTC.

About this clone: Germline and junction disagree at one end, which may indicate a read error. The V call is TRBV7-2, the J call TRBJ2-7; D is possibly TRBD1 (6 bases). The CDR3 loop spans 15 amino acids. The germline CDR1 and CDR2 sequences are SGHTA and FQGNSA. The CDR3 loop reads CASSLEDSFSYEQYF. CDR3 DNA sequence: TGTGCCAGCAGTTTAGAGGACAGCTTTTCCTACGAGCAGTACTTC.

The chain is built from TRBV5-6 and TRBJ2-7; D is ambiguous. CDR3 length equals 13 residues. Between the trimmed V and J ends, which lost 2 bases and 1 base, there was a span of 7 bases. Germline CDR1 SGHDT, CDR2 YYEEEE. CDR3 coding DNA: TGTGCCAGCAGCTTATCGGCTTCCTACGAGCAGTACTTC. Amino acid sequence: CASSLSASYEQYF.

The V call is TRBV15, the J call TRBJ2-3; 11 bases match TRBD1. The CDR3 covers 18 residues. The V gene end was trimmed by 1 base and the J gene end by 4 bases; junction bases not matched to a gene: 10. Germline CDR1 is LNHNV and CDR2 is YYDKDF (reference sequence). CDR3 in DNA: TGTGCCACCAGCAGAGCCAAGGGACAGGGGGAGAATGCAGATACGCAGTATTTT. Residues: CATSRAKGQGENADTQYF.

The chain carries TRBV5-6 and TRBJ2-7, with 9 bases aligning to TRBD1. Trimming took 1 base from V and 3 from J; bases not matched to a gene: 5. Germline V gives CDR1 SGHDT, CDR2 YYEEEE. CDR3 length: 15 residues. DNA of the CDR3: TGTGCCAGCAGCTTGATTGAGACAGGGGGCTACGAGCAGTACTTC. It specifies CASSLIETGGYEQYF.

In its sample, this clone was seen once. V gene TRBV5-1 combines with J gene TRBJ2-7; D is ambiguous. V was clipped by 2 bases and J by 1 base, with 10 bases between them. CDR1 and CDR2 (germline): SGHRS, YFSETQ. This CDR3 contains 14 residues. The CDR3 DNA follows: TGCGCCAGCAGCTTCTCCGGGCAATCCTACGAGCAGTACTTC. It specifies CASSFSGQSYEQYF.

This chain's CDR3 is CASSLGTSGSDEQYF. The CDR3 DNA is TGTGCCAGCAGCCTGGGGACTAGCGGGAGTGACGAGCAGTACTTC. The rearrangement uses TRBV11-3 and TRBJ2-7; TRBD2 agrees at 14 bases. Per the germline V gene, CDR1 is SGHNT and CDR2 is YENEEA. The CDR3 runs to 15 residues. Trimming at V came to 5 bases and at J to 5 bases, leaving 5 bases not matched to a gene.

The chain joins TRBV4-1 to TRBJ2-7, with D perhaps matching TRBD2 (5 bases). The V gene lost 2 bases and the J gene lost 3 bases, with 14 bases spanning the gap. This CDR3 region has 15 residues. Germline-derived CDR1 and CDR2 are MGHRA and YSYEKL. DNA of the CDR3: TGCGCCAGCAGCCAATTGTGGAGTCGGGACTACGAGCAGTACTTC. Its protein product is CASSQLWSRDYEQYF.

This chain links TRBV28 with TRBJ2-4, with D possibly matching TRBD2 (6 bases). V was clipped by 4 bases and J by 0 bases, with 13 bases between them. This CDR3 comprises 16 residues. Germline V gene lookup returns CDR1 MDHEN and CDR2 SYDVKM. This chain's CDR3 is CASSSGGLLAKNIQYF. CDR3 DNA sequence: TGTGCCAGCAGTTCCGGGGGACTGTTAGCCAAAAACATTCAGTACTTC.

The J gene is TRBJ1-2, the V gene TRBV30; TRBD1 might be the D (5 bases). V was cut by 0 bases and J by 6 bases, with 8 bases left in between. CDR1 is GTSNPN, CDR2 SVGIG, per germline (reference sequence). The CDR3 has 12 amino acids. The CDR3 loop is CAWSVAGHGYTF. In nucleotides, the CDR3 is TGTGCCTGGAGTGTAGCGGGGCATGGCTACACCTTC.

The chain couples TRBV5-8 to TRBJ2-7; the D gene is possibly TRBD1 (5 bases). This CDR3 spans 15 amino acids. The V end was cut by 2 bases, the J end by 3 bases, with 15 bases between. Germline V CDR1 and CDR2: SGHTS, YDEGEE. The CDR3 loop reads CASSFSPGSGYEQYF. The CDR3 DNA is TGTGCCAGCAGCTTTAGCCCAGGGTCAGGCTACGAGCAGTACTTC.

This chain links TRBV11-1 with TRBJ2-5, with 9 nucleotides matching TRBD1. The CDR3 loop spans 14 amino acids. V trimming: 5 bases; J trimming: 3 bases; junction bases outside the gene matches: 4. CDR1 is SGHAT and CDR2 is FQDESV in the germline V gene (reference sequence). CDR3: CASSPGTGKETQYF. The CDR3 coding sequence is TGTGCCAGCAGCCCCGGGACAGGGAAAGAGACCCAGTACTTC.

The chain has TRBV14 and TRBJ1-2, with 8 bases that match TRBD1. The germline gives CDR1 SGHDN, CDR2 FVKESK. This CDR3 has 15 residues. V was clipped by 4 bases and J by 6 bases; unmatched bases: 10. CDR3 amino acids: CASSPTGQGWDGYTF. As DNA, the CDR3 is TGTGCCAGCAGCCCAACCGGACAGGGCTGGGATGGCTACACCTTC.